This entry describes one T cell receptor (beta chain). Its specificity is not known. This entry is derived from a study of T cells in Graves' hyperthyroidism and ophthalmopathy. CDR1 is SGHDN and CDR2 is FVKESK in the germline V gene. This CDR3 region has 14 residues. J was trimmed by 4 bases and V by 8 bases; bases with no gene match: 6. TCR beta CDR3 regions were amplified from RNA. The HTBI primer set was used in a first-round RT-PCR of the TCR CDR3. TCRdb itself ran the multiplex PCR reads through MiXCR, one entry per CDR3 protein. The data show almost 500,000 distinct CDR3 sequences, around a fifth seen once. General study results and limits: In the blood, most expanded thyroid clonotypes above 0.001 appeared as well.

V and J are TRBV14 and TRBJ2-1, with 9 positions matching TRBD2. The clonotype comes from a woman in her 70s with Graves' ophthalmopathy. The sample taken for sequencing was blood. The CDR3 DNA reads TGTGCCAGCTGGGGACTAGCAGATTACAATGAGCAGTTCTTC. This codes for CASWGLADYNEQFF.